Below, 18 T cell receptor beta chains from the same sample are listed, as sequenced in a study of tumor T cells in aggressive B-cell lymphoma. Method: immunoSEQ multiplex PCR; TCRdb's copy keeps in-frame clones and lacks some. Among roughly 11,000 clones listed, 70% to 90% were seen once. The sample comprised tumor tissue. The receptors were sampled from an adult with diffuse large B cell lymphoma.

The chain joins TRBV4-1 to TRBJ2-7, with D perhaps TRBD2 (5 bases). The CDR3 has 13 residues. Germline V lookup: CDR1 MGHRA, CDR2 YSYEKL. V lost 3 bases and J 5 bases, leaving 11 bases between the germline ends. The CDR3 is CASSHLDGNEQYF. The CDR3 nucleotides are TGCGCCAGCAGCCACCTGGACGGGAACGAGCAGTACTTC.

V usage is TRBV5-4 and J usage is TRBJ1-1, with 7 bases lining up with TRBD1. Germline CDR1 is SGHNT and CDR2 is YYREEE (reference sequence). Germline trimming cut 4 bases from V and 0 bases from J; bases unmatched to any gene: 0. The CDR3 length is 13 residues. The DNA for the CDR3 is TGTGCCAGCAGCCAGGGGGTGAACACTGAAGCTTTCTTT. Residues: CASSQGVNTEAFF.

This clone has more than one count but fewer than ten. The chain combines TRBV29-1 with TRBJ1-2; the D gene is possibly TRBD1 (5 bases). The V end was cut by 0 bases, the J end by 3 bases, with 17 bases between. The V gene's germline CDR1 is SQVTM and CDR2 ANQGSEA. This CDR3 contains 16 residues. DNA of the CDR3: TGCAGCGTTGAAGATAGGGAGGCAGGGTCGTACTATGGCTACACCTTC. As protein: CSVEDREAGSYYGYTF.

The CDR3 DNA follows: TGCGCCAGCAGCTTGGGGAACCGAGGTGAGCAGTTCTTC. It yields the protein CASSLGNRGEQFF. The genes are TRBV5-1 and TRBJ2-1; D is uncertain. Germline values: CDR1 SGHRS, CDR2 YFSETQ. The V end lost 0 bases, the J end lost 9 bases, and 10 bases lay between the germline ends. The CDR3 covers 13 residues.

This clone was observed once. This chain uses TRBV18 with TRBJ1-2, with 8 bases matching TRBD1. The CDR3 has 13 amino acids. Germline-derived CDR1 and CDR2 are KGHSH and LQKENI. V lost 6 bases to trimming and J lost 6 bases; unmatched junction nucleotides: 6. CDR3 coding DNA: TGTGCCAGCTCCAAGGACAGGGTGAATGGCTACACCTTC. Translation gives CASSKDRVNGYTF.

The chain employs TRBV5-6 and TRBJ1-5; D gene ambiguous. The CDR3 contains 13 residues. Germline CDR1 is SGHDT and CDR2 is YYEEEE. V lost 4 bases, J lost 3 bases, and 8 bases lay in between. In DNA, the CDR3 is TGTGCCAGCAGCGAGGCCCCCAATCAGCCCCAGCATTTT. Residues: CASSEAPNQPQHF.

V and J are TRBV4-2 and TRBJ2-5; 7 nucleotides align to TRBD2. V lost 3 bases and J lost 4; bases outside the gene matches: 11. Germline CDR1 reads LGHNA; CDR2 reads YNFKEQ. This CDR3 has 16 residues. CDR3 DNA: TGTGCCAGCAGCCACGGGACGCTATCGGGGGGAGAGACCCAGTACTTC. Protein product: CASSHGTLSGGETQYF.

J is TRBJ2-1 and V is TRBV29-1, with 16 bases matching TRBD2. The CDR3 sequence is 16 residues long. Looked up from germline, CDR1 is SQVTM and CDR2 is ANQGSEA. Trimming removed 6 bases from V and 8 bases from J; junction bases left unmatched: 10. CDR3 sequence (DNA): TGCAGCGTACCGGGACTAGCGGGAGGGCCTGTGGATGAGCAGTTCTTC. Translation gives CSVPGLAGGPVDEQFF.

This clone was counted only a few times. The CDR3 sequence is CASSIETGSSYEQYF. CDR3 coding DNA: TGTGCCAGTAGTATAGAGACTGGAAGCTCCTACGAGCAGTACTTC. This chain links TRBV19 with TRBJ2-7; the D is unclear. V was clipped by 0 bases and J by 0 bases, with 9 bases between them. Germline assignment: CDR1 LNHDA and CDR2 SQIVND (reference sequence). This CDR3 spans 15 amino acids.

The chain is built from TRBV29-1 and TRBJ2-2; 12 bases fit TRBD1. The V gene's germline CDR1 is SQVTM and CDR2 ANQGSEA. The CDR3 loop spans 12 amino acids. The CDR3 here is CGGTGGPGELFF. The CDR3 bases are TGCGGAGGGACAGGGGGCCCCGGGGAGCTGTTTTTT.

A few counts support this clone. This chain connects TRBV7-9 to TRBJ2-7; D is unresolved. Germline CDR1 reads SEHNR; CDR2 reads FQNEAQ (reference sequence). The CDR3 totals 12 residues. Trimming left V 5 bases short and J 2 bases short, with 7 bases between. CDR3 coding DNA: TGTGCCAGCAGCCAGGCCGCCTACGAGCAGTACTTC. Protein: CASSQAAYEQYF.

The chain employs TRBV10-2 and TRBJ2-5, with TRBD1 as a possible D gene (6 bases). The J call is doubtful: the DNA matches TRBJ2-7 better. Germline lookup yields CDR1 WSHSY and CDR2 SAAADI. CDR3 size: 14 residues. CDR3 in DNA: TGCGCCAGCAGTGACAGGGGACCCCCCTACGAGCAGTACTTC. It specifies CASSDRGPPYEQYF.

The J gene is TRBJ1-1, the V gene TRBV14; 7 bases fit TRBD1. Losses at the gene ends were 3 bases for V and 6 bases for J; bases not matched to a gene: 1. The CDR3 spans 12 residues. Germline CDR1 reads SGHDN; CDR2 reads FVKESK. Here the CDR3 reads CASSHTGAEAFF. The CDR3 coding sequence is TGTGCCAGCAGCCATACAGGGGCTGAAGCTTTCTTT.

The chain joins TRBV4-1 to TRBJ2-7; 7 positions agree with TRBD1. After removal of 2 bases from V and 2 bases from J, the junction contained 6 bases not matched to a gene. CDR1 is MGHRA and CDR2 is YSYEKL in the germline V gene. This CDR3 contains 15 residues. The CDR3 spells CASSQTGDPPYEQYF. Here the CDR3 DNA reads TGCGCCAGCAGCCAAACAGGGGACCCTCCCTACGAGCAGTACTTC.

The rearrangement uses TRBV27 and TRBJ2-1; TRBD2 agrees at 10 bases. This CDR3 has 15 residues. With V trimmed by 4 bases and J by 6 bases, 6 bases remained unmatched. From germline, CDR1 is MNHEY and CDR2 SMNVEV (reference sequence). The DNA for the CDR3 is TGTGCCAGCAGTTCCCCACTAGCGGGGACCAATGAGCAGTTCTTC. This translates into CASSSPLAGTNEQFF.

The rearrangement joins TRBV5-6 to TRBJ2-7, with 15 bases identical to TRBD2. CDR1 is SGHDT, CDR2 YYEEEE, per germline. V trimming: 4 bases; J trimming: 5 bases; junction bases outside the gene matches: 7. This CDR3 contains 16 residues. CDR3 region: CASSLRTSGRAHEQYF. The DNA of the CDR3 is TGTGCCAGCAGCCTGAGGACTAGCGGGAGGGCCCACGAGCAGTACTTC.

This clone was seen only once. CDR3 bases: TGTGCCAGCATCAAAGCGGGAAACACCGGGGAGCTGTTTTTT. As protein: CASIKAGNTGELFF. This rearrangement joins TRBV6-5 to TRBJ2-2; 7 bases agree with TRBD2. V lost 7 bases, J lost 2 bases, and 4 bases stayed unmatched. The CDR3 is 14 amino acids. Germline CDR1 is MNHEY and CDR2 is SVGAGI.

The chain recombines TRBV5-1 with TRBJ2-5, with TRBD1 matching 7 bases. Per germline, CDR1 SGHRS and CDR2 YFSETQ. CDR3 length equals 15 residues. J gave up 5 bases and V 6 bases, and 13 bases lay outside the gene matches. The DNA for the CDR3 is TGCGCCAGCAAGGCTTGGCTAGGGGGCGGGGAGACCCAGTACTTC. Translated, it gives CASKAWLGGGETQYF.